These 20 T cell receptor beta chains were all obtained from the same sample, sequenced in a study of CD8 T cells in ankylosing spondylitis. TCRdb re-called the 5' RACE reads with MiXCR, one entry per CDR3 protein. The sample holds a few hundred thousand distinct CDR3 sequences, more than 15% seen once. The sequenced material came from blood, either unsorted or a sorted T cell fraction (not recorded which). These receptor sequences come from a male donor with ankylosing spondylitis or in good health (not recorded which).

Only a few counts were recorded for this clonotype. V is TRBV9 and J is TRBJ2-1; TRBD2 aligns across 10 bases. Germline assignment: CDR1 SGDLS and CDR2 YYNGEE. The CDR3 loop spans 18 amino acids. Germline trimming cut 0 bases from V and 0 bases from J; bases unmatched to any gene: 6. The CDR3 spells CASSVALAGALSYNEQFF. CDR3 sequence (DNA): TGTGCCAGCAGCGTAGCCCTAGCGGGAGCGCTCTCCTACAATGAGCAGTTCTTC.

The chain has TRBV7-9 and TRBJ1-2; 7 positions match TRBD1. Germline V CDR1 and CDR2: SEHNR, FQNEAQ (reference sequence). This CDR3 region has 12 residues. Germline trimming cut 5 bases from V and 5 bases from J; bases unmatched to any gene: 2. The CDR3 reads CASSQQGYGYTF. DNA of the CDR3: TGTGCCAGCAGCCAACAGGGGTATGGCTACACCTTC.

This clonotype was seen only a few times. The gene calls are TRBV4-1 and TRBJ2-1; D not certain. The germline V and J ends were trimmed by 3 bases and 8 bases, with 17 bases remaining between them. Germline CDR1 and CDR2: MGHRA and YSYEKL. The CDR3 runs 15 residues. The CDR3 region has the DNA TGCGCCAGCAGCCATCTATTCGGTTCTGCCGATGAGCAGTTCTTC. Translating gives CASSHLFGSADEQFF.

In this sample, this clonotype turned up a few times. The CDR3 DNA reads as TGCGCCAGCAGCCAACGGGGGGCAGACACTGAAGCTTTCTTT. It codes for CASSQRGADTEAFF. The rearrangement links TRBV4-1 to TRBJ1-1, with a possible D match to TRBD1 (6 bases). CDR3 size: 14 residues. Trimming removed 2 bases at V and 3 bases at J, with 10 bases between. Germline CDR1 and CDR2: MGHRA and YSYEKL.

Here the CDR3 DNA reads TGCGCCAGCAGCCAACGTCCCGGAGAGCCGACCTACGAGCAGTACTTC. Translated, it gives CASSQRPGEPTYEQYF. The rearrangement links TRBV4-1 to TRBJ2-7; D not certain. Germline lookup yields CDR1 MGHRA and CDR2 YSYEKL. The CDR3 consists of 16 residues. Trimming cost V 2 bases and J 2 bases, with 16 bases left between them.

The rearrangement joins TRBV6-1 to TRBJ2-5, with 7 bases aligning to TRBD1. Per the germline V gene, CDR1 is MNHNS and CDR2 is SASEGT. The CDR3 runs 14 residues. Unmatched junction bases numbered 14, after V lost 7 bases and J lost 9 bases. The DNA for the CDR3 is TGTGCCAGCACCCCGACAGGGACCCCAGGGCCCCAGTACTTC. Amino acid sequence: CASTPTGTPGPQYF.

V is TRBV5-5 and J is TRBJ2-1; 8 bases map to TRBD2. Germline V gene lookup returns CDR1 SGHKS and CDR2 YYEKEE (reference sequence). This CDR3 has 16 residues. With 2 bases clipped from V and 0 bases from J, the junction kept 4 bases outside the gene matches. Here the CDR3 reads CASSFKRGSSYNEQFF. The DNA of the CDR3 is TGTGCCAGCAGCTTCAAGCGGGGGAGCTCCTACAATGAGCAGTTCTTC.

V gene TRBV4-3 combines with J gene TRBJ2-1, with 9 nucleotides matching TRBD2. Germline V lookup: CDR1 LGHNA, CDR2 YSLEER. V shed 3 bases, J shed 4 bases, and the junction held 1 base outside the gene matches. The CDR3 spans 14 residues. The chain's CDR3 is CASSQREGYNEQFF. As DNA, the CDR3 is TGCGCCAGCAGCCAGCGGGAGGGATACAATGAGCAGTTCTTC.

This clonotype was counted only a few times. V and J are TRBV12-3 or TRBV12-4 and TRBJ2-7; a weak D match, TRBD2 (6 bases). Trimming removed 2 bases at V and 3 bases at J, with 14 bases between. This CDR3 comprises 15 residues. CDR3 region: CASSLSSGRVYEQYF. The CDR3 DNA is TGTGCCAGCAGTTTATCCTCCGGGAGAGTCTACGAGCAGTACTTC.

The chain joins TRBV3-1 to TRBJ1-2; 8 bases align to TRBD1. The V gene's germline CDR1 is LGHDT and CDR2 YNNKEL (reference sequence). The CDR3 has 14 residues. V trimming: 3 bases; J trimming: 8 bases; junction bases outside the gene matches: 8. This chain's CDR3 is CASSHPGQGEGYTF. DNA of the CDR3: TGTGCCAGCAGCCATCCCGGACAGGGCGAAGGCTACACCTTC.

This clonotype was seen only a few times. The chain employs TRBV12-3 or TRBV12-4 and TRBJ2-3, with TRBD2 identical over 14 bases. The CDR3 has 20 amino acids. V shed 2 bases and J 1 base; nucleotides not matched to a gene: 11. CDR3 protein: CASSLRGLAGAVLGTDTQYF. In DNA form, the CDR3 reads TGTGCCAGCAGTTTAAGGGGACTAGCGGGAGCAGTTCTAGGCACAGATACGCAGTATTTT.

The CDR3 is CASSLAEGRNTEAFF. CDR3 DNA: TGTGCCAGCAGCTTGGCAGAGGGGCGGAACACTGAAGCTTTCTTT. V is TRBV5-8 and J is TRBJ1-1; weak D call: TRBD1 (5 bases). The CDR3 length is 15 residues. CDR1 and CDR2 (germline): SGHTS, YDEGEE. Trimming pared 0 bases from V and 1 base from J, leaving 10 bases between. The full variable domain, completed using reference TRBV5-8 and TRBJ1-1, is EAGVTQSPTHLIKTRGQQATLRCSPISGHTSVYWYQQALGLGLQFLLWYDEGEERNRGNFPPRFSGRQFPNYSSELNVNALELEDSALYLCASSLAEGRNTEAFFGQGTRLTVV.

With regard to this clonotype: At one end, the junction sequence differs from germline, possibly due to a read error. J is TRBJ2-7 and V is TRBV12-3 or TRBV12-4; 11 nucleotides match TRBD2. The CDR3 spans 13 residues. The CDR3 here is CASRLAGGVEQYF. DNA of the CDR3: TGTGCCAGCAGGTTAGCGGGAGGGGTCGAGCAGTACTTC.

In its sample, this clonotype was seen a few times. The chain employs TRBV6-2 or TRBV6-3 and TRBJ2-1; tentatively, D is TRBD1 or TRBD2 (7 bases each). The V gene's germline CDR1 is MNHEY and CDR2 SVGEGT. Trimming pared 10 bases from V and 0 bases from J, leaving 25 bases between. CDR3 length equals 18 residues. CDR3 in amino acids: CATGGSERRERSYNEQFF. DNA for the CDR3: TGTGCCACAGGGGGGTCGGAGCGGCGGGAGCGCTCCTACAATGAGCAGTTCTTC.

The chain combines TRBV4-3 with TRBJ1-1; no clear D gene. The CDR3 is 14 amino acids. V was cut by 0 bases and J by 3 bases, with 8 bases left in between. Germline V gene sequence: CDR1 LGHNA, CDR2 YSLEER. CDR3 region: CASSQERGDTEAFF. DNA for the CDR3: TGCGCCAGCAGCCAAGAACGCGGGGACACTGAAGCTTTCTTT.

As regards this clonotype: A read error may produce the germline difference seen at one junction end. The chain uses TRBV27 and TRBJ2-5, with a possible D match to TRBD2 (6 bases). The CDR3 is 14 amino acids. From germline, CDR1 is MNHEY and CDR2 SMNVEV (reference sequence). The CDR3 region is CASSTWTQRETLYF. CDR3 DNA: TGTGCCAGCAGCACTTGGACCCAACGGGAGACCCTGTACTTC.

The rearrangement uses TRBV19 and TRBJ2-7; no reliable D call. CDR1 and CDR2 (germline): LNHDA, SQIVND (reference sequence). The CDR3 runs 13 residues. V lost 3 bases and J lost 1, with 7 bases in between. The CDR3 DNA is TGTGCCAGTAGTATGGACGGATCCTACGAGCAGTACTTC. This translates into CASSMDGSYEQYF.

This clonotype has a handful of counts. The chain uses TRBV6-1 and TRBJ2-7, with 13 bases lining up with TRBD2. Germline CDR1 reads MNHNS; CDR2 reads SASEGT. V dropped 6 bases and J dropped 3; count of bases not matched to a gene: 5. This CDR3 comprises 15 residues. CDR3 nucleotides: TGTGCCAGCAGGGGCGGGACTAGCGGGATCTACGAGCAGTACTTC. It translates to CASRGGTSGIYEQYF.

This clonotype was seen ten or more times. The rearrangement links TRBV29-1 to TRBJ2-1; unclear D gene. Germline lookup yields CDR1 SQVTM and CDR2 ANQGSEA. This CDR3 is 12 amino acids long. V was trimmed by 2 bases and J by 1 base, leaving 3 bases between them. The CDR3, as DNA: TGCAGCGTTGAATTTTCCTACAATGAGCAGTTCTTC. Amino acids: CSVEFSYNEQFF.

The chain uses TRBV12-3 or TRBV12-4 and TRBJ2-5, with TRBD1 identical over 9 bases. This CDR3 has 15 residues. V trimming: 2 bases; J trimming: 4 bases; junction bases outside the gene matches: 5. In DNA form, the CDR3 reads TGTGCCAGCAGTTTATGGGGACAGGGAGGAGAGACCCAGTACTTC. It codes for CASSLWGQGGETQYF.